The sequence of this TCR beta chain was determined in a study of long-term antiretroviral therapy in people with HIV. Study-wide results and limits: Diversity went up after ART and still fell short of transplant donor controls. From the mid-2000s to the late 2010s, blood was obtained, possibly while participants received older ART regimens. In HIV, the repertoires covered a tighter span of CDR3 lengths than in controls. At every time point, clones expanded before ART dominated the repertoire.

It was version v3.0 of the immunoSEQ assay that was run at survey level. Clones were sequenced by immunoSEQ multiplex PCR, and TCRdb holds only the in-frame ones, with some missing. The data show about 23,000 clones, around nine tenths seen once. This CDR3 comprises 14 residues. V was trimmed by 7 bases and J by 0 bases, leaving 13 bases between them. Germline values: CDR1 MDHEN, CDR2 SYDVKM. Worth noting for this clone: Its antigen is unknown.

This sequence was found in a man in his sixties with HIV. The rearrangement links TRBV28 to TRBJ2-7; maybe TRBD2 (6 bases). The material was unsorted PBMCs, obtained 0.6 years after starting antiretroviral therapy. The CDR3 is CASTEGTGSYEQYF. CDR3 bases: TGTGCCAGCACGGAGGGGACGGGCTCCTACGAGCAGTACTTC.